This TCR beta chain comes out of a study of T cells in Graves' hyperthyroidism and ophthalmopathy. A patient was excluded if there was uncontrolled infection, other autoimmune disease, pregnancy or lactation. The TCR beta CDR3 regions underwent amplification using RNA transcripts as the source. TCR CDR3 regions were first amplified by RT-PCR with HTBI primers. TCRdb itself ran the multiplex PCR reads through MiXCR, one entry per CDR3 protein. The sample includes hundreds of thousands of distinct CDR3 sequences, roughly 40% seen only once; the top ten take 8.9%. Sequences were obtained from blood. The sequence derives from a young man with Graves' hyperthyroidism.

CDR3 sequence: CASGRDRGDTGELFF. For the CDR3, the DNA is TGTGCCAGCGGCCGGGACAGGGGAGACACCGGGGAGCTGTTTTTT. This sequence joins TRBV2 and TRBJ2-2, with 10 bases lining up with TRBD1. CDR1 and CDR2 from the germline V gene are SNHLY and FYNNEI. This CDR3 is 15 amino acids long. J lost 3 bases, V lost 8 bases, and 6 bases had no gene match. Full variable domain (rest looked up from reference TRBV2 and TRBJ2-2): EPEVTQTPSHQVTQMGQEVILRCVPISNHLYFYWYRQILGQKVEFLVSFYNNEISEKSEIFDDQFSVERPDGSNFTLKIRSTKLEDSAMYFCASGRDRGDTGELFFGEGSRLTVL.